A single sample is the source of the 9 T cell receptor beta chains below, sequenced in a study of technical replicates of blood from a few donors. TCRdb keeps only in-frame clones here, not all; method: immunoSEQ multiplex PCR. The table lists nearly 90,000 clones, just under 95% of them singletons, with around 0.36% in the top ten. What was sequenced was T cells isolated from PBMCs. The source is a human donor in good health.

The CDR3 sequence is CASSLNRGQAYGYTF. Written as DNA, the CDR3 is TGTGCCAGCAGCCTAAACAGGGGCCAGGCCTATGGCTACACCTTC. The chain uses TRBV2 and TRBJ1-2; TRBD1 aligns across 7 bases. The trim removed 6 bases at V and 4 bases at J, leaving 11 bases unmatched. This CDR3 is 15 amino acids long. The germline gives CDR1 SNHLY, CDR2 FYNNEI.

V and J are TRBV6-5 and TRBJ2-7; 8 positions match TRBD1. V lost 5 bases, J lost 4 bases, and 10 bases stayed unmatched. Germline CDR1 MNHEY, CDR2 SVGAGI. The CDR3 has 15 residues. CDR3 DNA sequence: TGTGCCAGCAGTAAGACAGGGGTCTCTAAGTACGAGCAGTACTTC. It codes for CASSKTGVSKYEQYF.

The chain links TRBV25-1 to TRBJ1-1; tentatively, D is TRBD1 (6 bases). V lost 7 bases to trimming and J lost 5 bases, with 14 bases between them. Germline CDR1 reads MGHDK; CDR2 reads SYGVNS. This CDR3 comprises 13 residues. Here the CDR3 reads CASTPQGRTEAFF. The CDR3 DNA reads as TGTGCCAGCACCCCCCAGGGGCGGACTGAAGCTTTCTTT.

The chain is built from TRBV30 and TRBJ2-3; D uncertain. The length of the CDR3 is 12 residues. V was trimmed by 3 bases and J by 2 bases, leaving 6 bases between them. CDR1 is GTSNPN and CDR2 is SVGIG in the germline V gene (reference sequence). CDR3 in DNA: TGTGCCTGGAGGCCAGACACAGATACGCAGTATTTT. It translates to CAWRPDTDTQYF.

The chain combines TRBV9 with TRBJ1-5; 8 nucleotides align to TRBD1. The CDR3 is 14 residues long. The V gene end was trimmed by 3 bases and the J gene end by 6 bases; junction bases not matched to a gene: 5. Germline assignment: CDR1 SGDLS and CDR2 YYNGEE. CDR3 nucleotide sequence: TGTGCCAGCAGCGAAGGACAGGGAGGTCAGCCCCAGCATTTT. Amino acids: CASSEGQGGQPQHF.

V and J are TRBV6-6 and TRBJ2-7; a possible D gene is TRBD1 (5 bases). CDR1 and CDR2 from the germline V gene are MNHNY and SVGAGI (reference sequence). Deletions cut 6 bases from V and 4 bases from J, with 7 bases between. The CDR3 contains 11 residues. CDR3 sequence: CASSKGYEQYF. In nucleotides, the CDR3 is TGTGCCAGCAGCAAGGGGTACGAGCAGTACTTC.

The chain combines TRBV27 with TRBJ2-2; a possible D gene is TRBD2 (5 bases). CDR3 length: 16 amino acids. Between the trimmed V and J ends, which lost 0 bases and 5 bases, there was a span of 13 bases. The germline gives CDR1 MNHEY, CDR2 SMNVEV (reference sequence). CDR3 nucleotide sequence: TGTGCCAGCAGTTTATCGACGGGAATCGGGACCGGGGAGCTGTTTTTT. This translates into CASSLSTGIGTGELFF.

This clone showed up just once. The V call is TRBV7-2, the J call TRBJ1-5; 7 bases align to TRBD1. In germline, CDR1 is SGHTA, CDR2 FQGNSA. The J segment lost 5 bases and the V segment lost 5 bases, leaving 9 bases of the junction unmatched. CDR3 length: 15 residues. CDR3 nucleotides: TGTGCCAGCAGCCAGGGGGGACAGCCAGATCAGCCCCAGCATTTT. It specifies CASSQGGQPDQPQHF.

The J gene is TRBJ1-3, the V gene TRBV28; the D is unclear. Trimming shortened V by 3 bases and J by 2 bases, and 11 bases separated the two germline ends. Germline CDR1 reads MDHEN; CDR2 reads SYDVKM. This CDR3 is 15 amino acids long. The CDR3 DNA sequence: TGTGCCAGCAGTTTGTGGAGGGCACCTGGAAACACCATATATTTT. Its protein product is CASSLWRAPGNTIYF.